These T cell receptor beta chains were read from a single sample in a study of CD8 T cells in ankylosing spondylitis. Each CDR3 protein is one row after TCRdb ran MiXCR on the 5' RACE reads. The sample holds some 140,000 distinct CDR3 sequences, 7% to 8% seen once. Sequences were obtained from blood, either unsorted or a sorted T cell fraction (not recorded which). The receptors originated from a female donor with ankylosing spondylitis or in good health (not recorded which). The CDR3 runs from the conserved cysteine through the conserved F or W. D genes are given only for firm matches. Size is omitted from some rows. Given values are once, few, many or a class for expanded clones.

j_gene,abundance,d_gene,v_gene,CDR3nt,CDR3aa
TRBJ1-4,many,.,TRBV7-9,TGTGCCAGCAGCTTAGGTTCGGCAGATAATGAAAAACTGTTTTTT,CASSLGSADNEKLFF
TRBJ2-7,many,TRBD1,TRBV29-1,TGCAGCGTTGAACAGGGGGCGGACGAGCAGTACTTC,CSVEQGADEQYF
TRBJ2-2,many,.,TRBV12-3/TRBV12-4,TGTGCCAGCAGTTTCGGGACACTCGCGAACACCGGGGAGCTGTTTTTT,CASSFGTLANTGELFF
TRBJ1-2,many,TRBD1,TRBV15,TGTGCCACCAGCAGTCTTCCACCGGGACAGAGTCTTGGCTACACCTTC,CATSSLPPGQSLGYTF
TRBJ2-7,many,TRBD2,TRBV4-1,TGCGCCAGCAGCCTTCCCGGGACTAGCGACGAGCAGTACTTC,CASSLPGTSDEQYF
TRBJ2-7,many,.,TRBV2,TGTGCCAGCAGGCCAGGGCTAAGCTCCTACGAGCAGTACTTC,CASRPGLSSYEQYF
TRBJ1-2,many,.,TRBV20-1,TGCAGTGCTCGGGCCACAGCTAACTATGGCTACACCTTC,CSARATANYGYTF
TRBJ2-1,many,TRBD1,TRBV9,TGTGCCAGCAGCCCCCAGGGGGCTTGGAATGAGCAGTTCTTC,CASSPQGAWNEQFF
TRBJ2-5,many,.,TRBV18,TGTGCCAGCTCACCCTACTCGGGGACCCAAAGCCAAGAGACCCAGTACTTC,CASSPYSGTQSQETQYF
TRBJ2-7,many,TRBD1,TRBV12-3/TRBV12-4,TGTGCCAGCAGTCTAAGACAGGGGAACCGCGAGCAGTACTTC,CASSLRQGNREQYF
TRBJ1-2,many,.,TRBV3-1,TGTGCCAGCAGCCAACCCGGGCTCGGCTACACCTTC,CASSQPGLGYTF
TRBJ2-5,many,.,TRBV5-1,TGCGCCAGCATACCGGTCGGAGACAGTGAGCAAGAGACCCAGTACTTC,CASIPVGDSEQETQYF
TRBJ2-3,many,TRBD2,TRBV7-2,TGTGCCAGCAGTTTTGGACTAGCGGGGGGCGGGGATACGCAGTATTTT,CASSFGLAGGGDTQYF
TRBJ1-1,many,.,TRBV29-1,TGCAGCGTTGAAGCCCGGGCTTCGTACACTGAAGCTTTCTTT,CSVEARASYTEAFF
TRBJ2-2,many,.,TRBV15,TGTGCCACCAGCAGAGACAGGGCCGGCACCGGGGAGCTGTTTTTT,CATSRDRAGTGELFF
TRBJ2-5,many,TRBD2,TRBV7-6,TGTGCCAGCAGCTTATACCTAGCGGGGGGGCTCCAAGAGACCCAGTACTTC,CASSLYLAGGLQETQYF
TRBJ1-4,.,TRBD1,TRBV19,TGTGCCAGTTCCGCGGGACAGGGGGTTGAAAAACTGTTTTTT,CASSAGQGVEKLFF
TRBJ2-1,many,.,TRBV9,TGTGCCAGCAGCGAACAGGGTAAAACCTACAATGAGCAGTTCTTC,CASSEQGKTYNEQFF
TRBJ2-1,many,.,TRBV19,TGTGCCAGTAGTCCACTGGCGGACTACAATGAGCAGTTCTTC,CASSPLADYNEQFF
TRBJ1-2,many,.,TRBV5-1,TGCGCCAGCAGCCACCTACGGGGGGCCTATGGCTACACCTTC,CASSHLRGAYGYTF
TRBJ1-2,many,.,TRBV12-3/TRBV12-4,TGTGCCAGCAGCCCTCGAGGCTGGGATGGCTACACCTTC,CASSPRGWDGYTF
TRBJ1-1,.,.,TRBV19,TGTGCCAGTAGTATCGGCCGGAGGATGAACACTGAAGCTTTCTTT,CASSIGRRMNTEAFF
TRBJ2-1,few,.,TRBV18,TGTGCCAGCGCAGGGGACGGGGTGCATGAGCAGTTCTTC,CASAGDGVHEQFF
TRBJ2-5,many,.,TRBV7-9,TGTGCCAGCAGCTTGAGGCAACAAGAGTCCCAGTACTTC,CASSLRQQESQYF